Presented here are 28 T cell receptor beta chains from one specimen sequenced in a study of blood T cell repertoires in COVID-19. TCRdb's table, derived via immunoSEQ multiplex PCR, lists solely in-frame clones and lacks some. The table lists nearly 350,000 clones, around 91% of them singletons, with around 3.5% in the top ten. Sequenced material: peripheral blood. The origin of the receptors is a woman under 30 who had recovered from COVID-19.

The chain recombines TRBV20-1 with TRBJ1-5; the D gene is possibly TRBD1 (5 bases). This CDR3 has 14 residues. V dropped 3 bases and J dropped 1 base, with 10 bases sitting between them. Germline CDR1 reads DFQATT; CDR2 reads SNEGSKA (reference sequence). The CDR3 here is CSASAGLSNQPQHF. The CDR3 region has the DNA TGCAGTGCTAGTGCAGGGCTCAGCAATCAGCCCCAGCATTTT.

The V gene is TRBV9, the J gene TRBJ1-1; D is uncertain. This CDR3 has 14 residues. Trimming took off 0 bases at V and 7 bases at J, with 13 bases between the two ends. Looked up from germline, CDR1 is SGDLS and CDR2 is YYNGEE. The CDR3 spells CASSVDRVSGEAFF. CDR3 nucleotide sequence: TGTGCCAGCAGCGTAGATCGGGTTTCTGGTGAAGCTTTCTTT.

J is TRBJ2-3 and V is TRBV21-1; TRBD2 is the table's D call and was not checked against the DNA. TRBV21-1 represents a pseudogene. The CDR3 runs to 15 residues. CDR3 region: CASSEVPGGSDTQYF. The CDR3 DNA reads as TGTGCCAGCAGCGAGGTACCGGGAGGATCAGATACGCAGTATTTT.

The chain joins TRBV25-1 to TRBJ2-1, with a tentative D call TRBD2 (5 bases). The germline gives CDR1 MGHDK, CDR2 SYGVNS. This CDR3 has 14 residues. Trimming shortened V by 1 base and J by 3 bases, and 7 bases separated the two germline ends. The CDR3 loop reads CASSESGDYNEQFF. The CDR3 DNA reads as TGTGCCAGCAGTGAATCCGGGGACTACAATGAGCAGTTCTTC. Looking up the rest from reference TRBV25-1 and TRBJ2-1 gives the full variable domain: EADIYQTPRYLVIGTGKKITLECSQTMGHDKMYWYQQDPGMELHLIHYSYGVNSTEKGDLSSESTVSRIRTEHFPLTLESARPSHTSQYLCASSESGDYNEQFFGPGTRLTVL.

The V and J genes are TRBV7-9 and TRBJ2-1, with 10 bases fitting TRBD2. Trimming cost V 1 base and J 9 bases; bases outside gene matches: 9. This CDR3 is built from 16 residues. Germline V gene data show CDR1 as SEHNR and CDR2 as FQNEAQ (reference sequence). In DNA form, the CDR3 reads TGTGCCAGCAGCTTAGAGGGGCTAGCGGGAGAACTTGAGCAGTTCTTC. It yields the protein CASSLEGLAGELEQFF.

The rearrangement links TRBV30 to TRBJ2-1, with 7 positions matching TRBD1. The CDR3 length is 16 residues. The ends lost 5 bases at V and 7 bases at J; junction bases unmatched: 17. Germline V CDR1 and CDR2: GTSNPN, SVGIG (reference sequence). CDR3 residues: CAWEHVWDSVENEQFF. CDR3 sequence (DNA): TGTGCCTGGGAGCATGTCTGGGACAGCGTGGAGAATGAGCAGTTCTTC.

The CDR3 region has the DNA TGCGCCAGCAGCCAAGATCTAAAGGGGGCGGAAGAGACCCAGTACTTC. The encoded protein is CASSQDLKGAEETQYF. The V call is TRBV4-3, the J call TRBJ2-5, with 7 bases matching TRBD1. The length of the CDR3 is 16 residues. Germline V gene sequence: CDR1 LGHNA, CDR2 YSLEER. V lost 0 bases and J lost 3; bases outside the gene matches: 7.

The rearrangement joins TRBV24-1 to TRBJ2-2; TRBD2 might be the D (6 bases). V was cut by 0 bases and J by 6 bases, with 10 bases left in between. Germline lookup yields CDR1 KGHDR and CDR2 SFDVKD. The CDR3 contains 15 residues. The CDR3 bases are TGTGCCACCAGTGATTTGGGGGGGAGCGCCGGGGAGCTGTTTTTT. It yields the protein CATSDLGGSAGELFF.

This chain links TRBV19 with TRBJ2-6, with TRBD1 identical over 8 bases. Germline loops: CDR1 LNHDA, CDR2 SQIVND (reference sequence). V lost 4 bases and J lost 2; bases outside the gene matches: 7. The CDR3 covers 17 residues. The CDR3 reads CASSTHQQGAGANVLTF. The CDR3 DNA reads TGTGCCAGTAGTACGCATCAACAGGGGGCTGGGGCCAACGTCCTGACTTTC.

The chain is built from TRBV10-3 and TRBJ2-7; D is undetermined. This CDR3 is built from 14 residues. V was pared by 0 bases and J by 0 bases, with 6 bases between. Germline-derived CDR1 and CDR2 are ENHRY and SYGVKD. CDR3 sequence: CAISESMSSYEQYV. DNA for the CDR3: TGTGCCATCAGTGAGTCGATGAGCTCCTACGAGCAGTACGTC.

CDR3 DNA sequence: TGTGCCACCAGTGAGACCGGACTAGCGGGCCCCACAGATACGCAGTATTTT. Protein product: CATSETGLAGPTDTQYF. The chain uses TRBV24-1 and TRBJ2-3; 11 bases agree with TRBD2. The CDR3 is 17 residues long. Trimming removed 4 bases from V and 2 bases from J; junction bases left unmatched: 7. CDR1 and CDR2 (germline): KGHDR, SFDVKD.

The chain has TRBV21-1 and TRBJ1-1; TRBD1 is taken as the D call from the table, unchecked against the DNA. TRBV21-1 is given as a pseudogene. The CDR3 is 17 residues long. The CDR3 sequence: CASGTKSDRARNTEAFF. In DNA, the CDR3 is TGTGCCAGCGGCACTAAGTCCGACAGGGCACGAAACACTGAAGCTTTCTTT.

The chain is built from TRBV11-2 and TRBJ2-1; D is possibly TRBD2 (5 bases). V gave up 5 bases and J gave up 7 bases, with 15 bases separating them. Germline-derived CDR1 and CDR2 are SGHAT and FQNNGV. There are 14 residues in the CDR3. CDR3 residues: CASSPGGSLNEQFF. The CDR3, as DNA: TGTGCCAGCAGCCCTGGTGGGAGCTTAAATGAGCAGTTCTTC.

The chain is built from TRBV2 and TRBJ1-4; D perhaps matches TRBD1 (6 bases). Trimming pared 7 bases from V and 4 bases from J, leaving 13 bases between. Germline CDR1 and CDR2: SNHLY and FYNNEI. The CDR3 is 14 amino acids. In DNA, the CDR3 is TGTGCCAGCATCCTAAGGGGGGGTAATGAAAAACTGTTTTTT. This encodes CASILRGGNEKLFF.

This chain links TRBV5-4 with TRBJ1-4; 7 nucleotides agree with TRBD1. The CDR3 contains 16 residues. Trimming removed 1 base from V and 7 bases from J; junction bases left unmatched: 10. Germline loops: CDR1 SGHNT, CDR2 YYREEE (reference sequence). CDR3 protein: CASSLKFRQGGEKLFF. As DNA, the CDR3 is TGTGCCAGCAGCTTGAAGTTTAGACAGGGAGGTGAAAAACTGTTTTTT.

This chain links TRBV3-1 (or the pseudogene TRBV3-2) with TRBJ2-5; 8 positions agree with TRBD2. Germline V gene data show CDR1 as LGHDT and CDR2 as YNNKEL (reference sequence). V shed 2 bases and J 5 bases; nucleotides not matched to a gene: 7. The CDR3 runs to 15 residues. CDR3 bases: TGTGCCAGCAGCCAATTCATTAGCGGGACCGAGACCCAGTACTTC. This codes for CASSQFISGTETQYF.

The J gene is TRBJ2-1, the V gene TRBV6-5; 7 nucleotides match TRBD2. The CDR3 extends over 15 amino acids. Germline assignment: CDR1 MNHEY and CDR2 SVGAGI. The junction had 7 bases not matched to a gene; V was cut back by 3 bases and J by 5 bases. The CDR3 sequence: CASSYRLAADNEQFF. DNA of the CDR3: TGTGCCAGCAGTTATAGGCTAGCGGCGGACAATGAGCAGTTCTTC.

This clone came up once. As DNA, the CDR3 is TGTGCCAGCAGTTCTACCCAGGTTCCTAATGAAAAACTGTTTTTT. Protein product: CASSSTQVPNEKLFF. This chain uses TRBV28 with TRBJ1-4; no firm D call. CDR1 is MDHEN, CDR2 SYDVKM, per germline. The V end was cut by 4 bases, the J end by 3 bases, with 12 bases between. The CDR3 runs 15 residues. Full variable domain (missing parts from reference TRBV28 and TRBJ1-4): DVKVTQSSRYLVKRTGEKVFLECVQDMDHENMFWYRQDPGLGLRLIYFSYDVKMKEKGDIPEGYSVSREKKERFSLILESASTNQTSMYLCASSSTQVPNEKLFFGSGTQLSVL.

The CDR3 DNA reads TGTGCCAGCAGCTTAGGGAGAACCCTTGAAGCTTTCTTT. This translates into CASSLGRTLEAFF. This chain connects TRBV7-2 to TRBJ1-1; the D is unclear. The CDR3 has 13 amino acids. V was trimmed by 1 base and J by 7 bases, leaving 10 bases between them. Germline V gene sequence: CDR1 SGHTA, CDR2 FQGNSA.

CDR3 sequence (DNA): TGTGCCAGCAGCGTATCCGGGACACTGAATCAGCCCCAGCATTTT. It codes for CASSVSGTLNQPQHF. The chain employs TRBV5-5 and TRBJ1-5; perhaps TRBD1 as D (6 bases). V was trimmed by 4 bases and J by 4 bases, leaving 15 bases between them. The germline V gene has CDR1 SGHKS and CDR2 YYEKEE (reference sequence). The length of the CDR3 is 15 residues.

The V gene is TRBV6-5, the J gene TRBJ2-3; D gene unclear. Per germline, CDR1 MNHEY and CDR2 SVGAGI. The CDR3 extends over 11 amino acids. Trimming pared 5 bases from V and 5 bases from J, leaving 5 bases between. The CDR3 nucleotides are TGTGCCAGCAGTCCAGGAGATACGCAGTATTTT. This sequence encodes CASSPGDTQYF.

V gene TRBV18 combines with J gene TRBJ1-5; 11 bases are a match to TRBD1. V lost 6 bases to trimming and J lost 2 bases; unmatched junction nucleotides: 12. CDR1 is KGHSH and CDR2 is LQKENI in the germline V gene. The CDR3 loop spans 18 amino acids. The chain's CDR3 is CASSRVGQGANGNQPQHF. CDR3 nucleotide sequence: TGTGCCAGCTCTCGCGTTGGACAGGGGGCAAATGGCAATCAGCCCCAGCATTTT.

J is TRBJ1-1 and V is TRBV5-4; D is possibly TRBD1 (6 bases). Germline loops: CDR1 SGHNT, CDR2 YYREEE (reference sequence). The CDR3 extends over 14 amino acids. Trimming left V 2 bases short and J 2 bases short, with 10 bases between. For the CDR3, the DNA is TGTGCCAGCAGCTTTTACAGGGAAAACACTGAAGCTTTCTTT. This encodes CASSFYRENTEAFF.

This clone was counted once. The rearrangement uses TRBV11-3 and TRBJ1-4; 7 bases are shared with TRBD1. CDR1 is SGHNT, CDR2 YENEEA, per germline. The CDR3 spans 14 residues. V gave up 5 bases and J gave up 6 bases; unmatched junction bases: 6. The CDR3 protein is CASSPGQNYEKLFF. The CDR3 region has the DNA TGTGCCAGCAGCCCGGGACAGAATTATGAAAAACTGTTTTTT.

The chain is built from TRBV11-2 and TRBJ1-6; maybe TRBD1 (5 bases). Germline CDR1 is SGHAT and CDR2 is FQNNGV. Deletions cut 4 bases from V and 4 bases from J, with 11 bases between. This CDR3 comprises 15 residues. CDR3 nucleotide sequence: TGTGCCAGCAGCTCCCCGGGGGATTATAATTCACCCCTCCACTTT. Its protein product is CASSSPGDYNSPLHF.

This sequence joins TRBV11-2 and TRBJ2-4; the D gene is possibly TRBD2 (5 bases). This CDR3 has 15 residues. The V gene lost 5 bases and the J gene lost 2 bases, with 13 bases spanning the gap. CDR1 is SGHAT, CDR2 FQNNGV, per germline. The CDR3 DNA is TGTGCCAGCAGCCCCCTGGACTTTTCCAAAAACATTCAGTACTTC. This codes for CASSPLDFSKNIQYF.

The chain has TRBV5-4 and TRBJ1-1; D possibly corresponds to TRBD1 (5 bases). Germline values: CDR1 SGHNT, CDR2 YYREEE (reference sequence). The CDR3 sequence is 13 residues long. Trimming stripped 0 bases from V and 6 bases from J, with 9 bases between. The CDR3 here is CASSLGRVPEAFF. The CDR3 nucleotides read TGTGCCAGCAGCTTGGGCAGGGTGCCTGAAGCTTTCTTT.

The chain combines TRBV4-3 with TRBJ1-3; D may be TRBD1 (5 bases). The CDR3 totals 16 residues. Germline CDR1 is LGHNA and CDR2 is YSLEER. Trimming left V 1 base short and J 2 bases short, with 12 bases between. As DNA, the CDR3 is TGCGCCAGCAGCCAAGGGACAACTTCTGCTGGAAACACCATATATTTT. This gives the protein CASSQGTTSAGNTIYF.